This paragraph reports one T cell receptor (beta chain). It has no known antigen specificity. The germline V gene encodes CDR1 SNHLY and CDR2 FYNNEI. The CDR3 holds 13 amino acids from the cysteine to the phenylalanine. Nucleotide data are not available. This specimen belongs to a study of monozygotic twins with inflammatory bowel disease (dated by TCRdb to the late 2010s). Background on the whole study: The full study comprised approximately 28 monozygotic twin pairs: nine German pairs (four IBD-concordant, five IBD-discordant) and 19 IBD-discordant Danish pairs. Disease-associated traits were sought mainly through comparisons between IBD patients and their genetically identical healthy co-twins within discordant pairs. Each individual had, on average, about 151 000 unique TCRalpha sequences and 181 000 unique TCRbeta sequences available for analysis.

Library preparation was by 5' RACE. The input for every TCR library was approximately 3,500 ng of total RNA. For each sample, cDNA synthesis with SMARTScribe reverse transcriptase was split into eight separate reactions. Unique molecular identifiers containing a 6-nucleotide sample barcode were introduced through template switching during cDNA synthesis. TCRalpha and TCRbeta cDNA was amplified by two nested PCRs of 16 and 9 cycles, with bead purification after each PCR. Before amplification, cDNA was treated with uracil DNA-glycosylase and purified using the QIAquick PCR purification kit. The second PCR added Illumina TruSeq-compatible adapters along with sample-specific barcodes. Library quality and concentration were assessed using TapeStation and Qubit, and roughly 5.5 ng of each library was pooled. Sequencing of pooled libraries was carried out on an Illumina HiSeq2500 single-index Rapid Run using 2 x 100 bp reads and custom sequencing primers. The authors processed their data as follows. MiGEC version 1.2.6 was used for UMI-based consensus assembly, which corrected PCR and sequencing errors. MiXCR version 2.1.1 handled V(D)J alignment, clonotype assembly and CDR3 extraction. To normalise gene usage, clonotype sharing and MAIT/NKT TCR abundance, the top 1000, 10 000 and 20 000 clonotypes in each sample were analysed. Diversity was computed as the inverse Simpson index with the vegan R package after downsampling to 27 000 UMIs. Statistical testing used paired Mann-Whitney U tests on the discordant twin pairs and applied Benjamini-Hochberg correction for multiple testing. TCRdb reprocessed the reads, and each CDR3 protein sequence is entered once, without DNA. The V and J calls and clone size come from TCRdb's table, not from the authors' own analysis. The table of this sample itemizes hundreds of thousands of distinct CDR3 sequences. Roughly 5.2% of the sample lies in the top ten.

From each donor, an approximately 2.5 ml peripheral blood sample was collected into PAXgene tubes and kept at -80 degrees C. Without any T cell sorting, total RNA was extracted from whole blood using the PAXgene blood miRNA kit on an automated QIAcube. Peripheral blood from monozygotic twin pairs concordant or discordant for inflammatory bowel disease was subjected to deep TCRalpha and TCRbeta repertoire profiling with unique molecular barcoding. Smoking habits were recorded for all twin pairs, and each individual was classified as a current, former or never smoker. Paper-wide results and their limitations: The analysis was unable to tell different T cell subtypes apart. TCRbeta repertoire diversity, by inverse Simpson index, was decreased in IBD patients compared with their healthy co-twins. Concordant and discordant twins showed no difference in repertoire similarity, possibly because of limited statistical power. IBD patients shared fewer clonotypes with other individuals than healthy twins did, most markedly in patients showing signs of disease activity. Because patients received different immunosuppressive treatments, the repertoires may have picked up extra background noise and variability between individuals. No single strong signal or clonotype linked to IBD turned up in the results, so the idea that one exists was not supported.

Rearrangement joined TRBV2 to TRBJ2-4; TCRdb's D gene call, TRBD1, goes unchecked for lack of DNA. The receptor comes from a human donor with ulcerative colitis or Crohn's disease, or a healthy co-twin of an affected twin (not recorded which). Sequencing was done on a sample of blood. The CDR3 has the sequence CASSEALWGKKYF.